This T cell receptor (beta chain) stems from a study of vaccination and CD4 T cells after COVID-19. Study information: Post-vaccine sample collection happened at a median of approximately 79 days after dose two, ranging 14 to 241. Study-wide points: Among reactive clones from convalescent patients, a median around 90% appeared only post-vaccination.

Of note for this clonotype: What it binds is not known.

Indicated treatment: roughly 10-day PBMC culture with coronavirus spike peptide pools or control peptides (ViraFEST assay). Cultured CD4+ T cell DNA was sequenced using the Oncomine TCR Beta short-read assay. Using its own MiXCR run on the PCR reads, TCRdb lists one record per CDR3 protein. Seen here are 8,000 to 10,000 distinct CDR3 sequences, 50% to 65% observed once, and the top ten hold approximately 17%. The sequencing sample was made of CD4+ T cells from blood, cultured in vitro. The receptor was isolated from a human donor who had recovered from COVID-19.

CDR3 amino acids: CASSESWWSGGPQETQYF. CDR3 DNA: TGTGCCAGCAGTGAAAGCTGGTGGAGCGGGGGACCGCAAGAGACCCAGTACTTC. The chain joins TRBV6-1 to TRBJ2-5, with 8 bases lining up with TRBD2. Trimming cost V 2 bases and J 2 bases; bases outside gene matches: 13. Germline lookup yields CDR1 MNHNS and CDR2 SASEGT. The CDR3 length is 18 residues.